Listed below are T cell receptor beta chains from one sample, sequenced in a study of blood T cells in healthy people across ages. Using its own MiXCR run on the 5' RACE reads, TCRdb lists one record per CDR3 protein. The sample holds roughly 800,000 distinct CDR3 sequences, 58% seen once. Material: blood. Receptors were obtained from a man between 25 and 39 years old in good health. Both conserved end residues are part of each CDR3. Fields, in order: D gene, V gene, clone size, J gene, CDR3 DNA, CDR3 protein. A D gene is named only where the DNA matches it firmly. The listing skips clone size in some rows; elsewhere it reads once, few, many or a size class.

d_gene: NA
v_gene: TRBV19
abundance: NA
j_gene: TRBJ1-2
CDR3nt: TGTGCCAGTAGTATCTCGCCAGGGATGGACTATGGCTACACCTTC
CDR3aa: CASSISPGMDYGYTF

d_gene: NA
v_gene: TRBV29-1
abundance: NA
j_gene: TRBJ1-5
CDR3nt: TGCAGCGCCCTTGAACAGGGTATGGGGATCGATAGCAATCAGCCCCAGCATTTT
CDR3aa: CSALEQGMGIDSNQPQHF

d_gene: TRBD2
v_gene: TRBV20-1
abundance: NA
j_gene: TRBJ2-1
CDR3nt: TGCAGTGCCCACAAAGCGGGAGCTATGAACAATGAGCAGTTCTTC
CDR3aa: CSAHKAGAMNNEQFF

d_gene: NA
v_gene: TRBV20-1
abundance: NA
j_gene: TRBJ2-1
CDR3nt: TGCAGTGCTAGCGAACAAAATGAGCAGTTCTTC
CDR3aa: CSASEQNEQFF

d_gene: TRBD2
v_gene: TRBV29-1
abundance: NA
j_gene: TRBJ2-1
CDR3nt: TGCAGCGTTGCTAGGGGACTGGCGGGGGATGAGCAGTTCTTC
CDR3aa: CSVARGLAGDEQFF

d_gene: TRBD1
v_gene: TRBV4-2
abundance: NA
j_gene: TRBJ2-7
CDR3nt: TGTGCCAGCAGCCGAAGTCAGGGGGAGATGACCTACGAGCAGTACTTC
CDR3aa: CASSRSQGEMTYEQYF

d_gene: NA
v_gene: TRBV30
abundance: NA
j_gene: TRBJ2-3
CDR3nt: TGTGCCTGGAGTGAAGGAGATACGCAGTATTTT
CDR3aa: CAWSEGDTQYF

d_gene: TRBD2
v_gene: TRBV12-5
abundance: NA
j_gene: TRBJ2-5
CDR3nt: TGTGCTAGTGGTTTGGTTCTCCCCGGGGGGGGAGAGACCCAGTACTTC
CDR3aa: CASGLVLPGGGETQYF

d_gene: NA
v_gene: TRBV27
abundance: NA
j_gene: TRBJ2-7
CDR3nt: TGTGCCAGCAGTTTTGGCCCTTTCGACGAGCAGTACTTC
CDR3aa: CASSFGPFDEQYF

d_gene: NA
v_gene: TRBV20-1
abundance: few
j_gene: TRBJ2-1
CDR3nt: TGCAGTGCTAGCTCACGGGTTTCTGAGCAGTTCTTC
CDR3aa: CSASSRVSEQFF

d_gene: NA
v_gene: TRBV7-6
abundance: NA
j_gene: TRBJ2-1
CDR3nt: TGTGCCAGCAGCTTAGCGGGTCCGTTGGGGGAGCAGTTCTTC
CDR3aa: CASSLAGPLGEQFF

d_gene: TRBD2
v_gene: TRBV11-2
abundance: NA
j_gene: TRBJ2-1
CDR3nt: TGTGCCAGCAGCTTATTCAGACTAGCGGGGGGGCTTCGAAATGAGCAGTTCTTC
CDR3aa: CASSLFRLAGGLRNEQFF

d_gene: TRBD1
v_gene: TRBV18
abundance: NA
j_gene: TRBJ2-6
CDR3nt: TGTGCCAGCTCACCAGGGACAGGGGATACCAACGTCCTGACTTTC
CDR3aa: CASSPGTGDTNVLTF

d_gene: NA
v_gene: TRBV20-1
abundance: few
j_gene: TRBJ2-3
CDR3nt: TGCAGTGCTAGGCATGCAGATACGCAGTATTTT
CDR3aa: CSARHADTQYF

d_gene: TRBD1
v_gene: TRBV11-2
abundance: NA
j_gene: TRBJ2-5
CDR3nt: TGTGCCAGCAGTCCAGGGACAGGGTTTGAGACCCAGTACTTC
CDR3aa: CASSPGTGFETQYF

d_gene: TRBD1
v_gene: TRBV20-1
abundance: NA
j_gene: TRBJ1-2
CDR3nt: TGCAGTGCTAAAGCCGGGACAGTAGTTCATGGCTACACCTTC
CDR3aa: CSAKAGTVVHGYTF

d_gene: NA
v_gene: TRBV5-1
abundance: NA
j_gene: TRBJ2-5
CDR3nt: TGCGCCAGCAGCTTCGTCCCGGATCAAGAGACCCAGTACTTC
CDR3aa: CASSFVPDQETQYF

d_gene: NA
v_gene: TRBV5-1
abundance: once
j_gene: TRBJ1-2
CDR3nt: TGCGCCAGCAGCGTCGGGGTCACCGTGACCTATGGCTACACCTTC
CDR3aa: CASSVGVTVTYGYTF

d_gene: TRBD1
v_gene: TRBV4-2
abundance: NA
j_gene: TRBJ2-7
CDR3nt: TGTGCCAGCAGACAGGACAGGGGAGGTTACGAGCAGTACTTC
CDR3aa: CASRQDRGGYEQYF

d_gene: NA
v_gene: TRBV7-2
abundance: NA
j_gene: TRBJ2-5
CDR3nt: TGTGCCAGCAGCATCAGCGCGGTCAGCTCCTACAATGAGCAGTACTTC
CDR3aa: CASSISAVSSYNEQYF

d_gene: NA
v_gene: TRBV18
abundance: NA
j_gene: TRBJ1-2
CDR3nt: TGTGCCAGCTCCCCGATAACAGGACCCACCTCTCTAAAAGGCTACACCTTC
CDR3aa: CASSPITGPTSLKGYTF

d_gene: NA
v_gene: TRBV18
abundance: few
j_gene: TRBJ2-5
CDR3nt: TGTGCCAGCTCAGCTTCGACGGCGGAGACCCAGTACTTC
CDR3aa: CASSASTAETQYF

d_gene: NA
v_gene: TRBV12-3/TRBV12-4
abundance: NA
j_gene: TRBJ2-1
CDR3nt: TGTGCCAGCACCATTTACAATGAGCAGTTCTTC
CDR3aa: CASTIYNEQFF

d_gene: NA
v_gene: TRBV24-1
abundance: NA
j_gene: TRBJ1-1
CDR3nt: TGTGCCACCGGGGGTTCAGGGAGGGGGGAGGACACTGAAGCTTTCTTT
CDR3aa: CATGGSGRGEDTEAFF

d_gene: NA
v_gene: TRBV12-5
abundance: NA
j_gene: TRBJ2-1
CDR3nt: TGTGCTAGTGGTTTGTCCCCAAGTATGGGCGGTGAGCAGTTCTTC
CDR3aa: CASGLSPSMGGEQFF

d_gene: TRBD2
v_gene: TRBV5-6
abundance: NA
j_gene: TRBJ2-7
CDR3nt: TGTGCCAGCAGCGGGGGTAGCGGGAGGTCCGAGCAGTACTTC
CDR3aa: CASSGGSGRSEQYF

d_gene: NA
v_gene: TRBV27
abundance: few
j_gene: TRBJ2-1
CDR3nt: TGTGCCAGCAGTTATTCAGGGAAGCAGTTCTTC
CDR3aa: CASSYSGKQFF

d_gene: TRBD2
v_gene: TRBV27
abundance: NA
j_gene: TRBJ2-1
CDR3nt: TGTGCCACCCCTAGCGGGGACTCCTACAATGAGCAGTTCTTC
CDR3aa: CATPSGDSYNEQFF

d_gene: NA
v_gene: TRBV7-2
abundance: NA
j_gene: TRBJ2-3
CDR3nt: TGTGCCAGCAGCCCCAGGGTTTCAGATACGCAGTATTTT
CDR3aa: CASSPRVSDTQYF

d_gene: NA
v_gene: TRBV7-8
abundance: NA
j_gene: TRBJ1-6
CDR3nt: TGTGCCAGCAGCAACCGGGGCCTTAGAGGCCCCTATAATTCACCCCTCCACTTT
CDR3aa: CASSNRGLRGPYNSPLHF

d_gene: NA
v_gene: TRBV6-5
abundance: NA
j_gene: TRBJ1-1
CDR3nt: TGTGCCAGCGGGTGGTCACGCAAAACGACTGAAGCTTTCTTT
CDR3aa: CASGWSRKTTEAFF

d_gene: TRBD1
v_gene: TRBV6-5
abundance: NA
j_gene: TRBJ2-3
CDR3nt: TGTGCCAGCAGTTACGGGTTGGCAGGGGGAAAGCTGACAGATACGCAGTATTTT
CDR3aa: CASSYGLAGGKLTDTQYF

d_gene: NA
v_gene: TRBV7-9
abundance: NA
j_gene: TRBJ1-1
CDR3nt: TGTGCCAGCAGCCTACTAAGTCGCCGGACAGCCTTGAACACTGAAGCTTTCTTT
CDR3aa: CASSLLSRRTALNTEAFF

d_gene: NA
v_gene: TRBV5-1
abundance: NA
j_gene: TRBJ2-4
CDR3nt: TGCGCCAGCAGCTTTGGAGCCAAAAACATTCAGTACTTC
CDR3aa: CASSFGAKNIQYF

d_gene: TRBD1
v_gene: TRBV7-9
abundance: once
j_gene: TRBJ1-4
CDR3nt: TGTGCCAGCAGCACCCAAATCCTCGGACAGGGGGGAGAAAAACTGTTTTTT
CDR3aa: CASSTQILGQGGEKLFF

d_gene: NA
v_gene: TRBV7-9
abundance: few
j_gene: TRBJ2-5
CDR3nt: TGTGCCAGCAGCTCGACAGAGGAGACCCAGTACTTC
CDR3aa: CASSSTEETQYF

d_gene: NA
v_gene: TRBV6-2/TRBV6-3
abundance: few
j_gene: TRBJ2-4
CDR3nt: TGTGCCAGCAGTACGGAGACGGGACACATTCAGTACTTC
CDR3aa: CASSTETGHIQYF

d_gene: NA
v_gene: TRBV28
abundance: NA
j_gene: TRBJ1-1
CDR3nt: TGTGCCAGCAAGTTCGTGAACACTGAAGCTTTCTTT
CDR3aa: CASKFVNTEAFF

d_gene: TRBD1
v_gene: TRBV28
abundance: few
j_gene: TRBJ2-5
CDR3nt: TGTGCCAGCAGTTCGTCCGGGACAGGGGAGAAGGGGCAGTACTTC
CDR3aa: CASSSSGTGEKGQYF

d_gene: NA
v_gene: TRBV10-3
abundance: NA
j_gene: TRBJ2-3
CDR3nt: TGTGCCATCAGTGAGGAGGGCGATACGCAGTATTTT
CDR3aa: CAISEEGDTQYF

d_gene: NA
v_gene: TRBV6-2/TRBV6-3
abundance: few
j_gene: TRBJ1-1
CDR3nt: TGTGCCAGCAGTTCCCAAGCGGGGACTGAAGCTTTCTTT
CDR3aa: CASSSQAGTEAFF

d_gene: NA
v_gene: TRBV20-1
abundance: NA
j_gene: TRBJ2-5
CDR3nt: TGCAGTGCTAGAGTGGGAGTTACGGGAGAGACCCAGTACTTC
CDR3aa: CSARVGVTGETQYF

d_gene: TRBD1
v_gene: TRBV12-3/TRBV12-4
abundance: once
j_gene: TRBJ2-1
CDR3nt: TGTGCCAGCAGCCCCGGGACAGGCCAGAATGAGCAGTTCTTC
CDR3aa: CASSPGTGQNEQFF

d_gene: NA
v_gene: TRBV28
abundance: NA
j_gene: TRBJ1-1
CDR3nt: TGTGCCAGCAGTATCCCCTCGCGGGTGAACACTGAAGCTTTCTTT
CDR3aa: CASSIPSRVNTEAFF